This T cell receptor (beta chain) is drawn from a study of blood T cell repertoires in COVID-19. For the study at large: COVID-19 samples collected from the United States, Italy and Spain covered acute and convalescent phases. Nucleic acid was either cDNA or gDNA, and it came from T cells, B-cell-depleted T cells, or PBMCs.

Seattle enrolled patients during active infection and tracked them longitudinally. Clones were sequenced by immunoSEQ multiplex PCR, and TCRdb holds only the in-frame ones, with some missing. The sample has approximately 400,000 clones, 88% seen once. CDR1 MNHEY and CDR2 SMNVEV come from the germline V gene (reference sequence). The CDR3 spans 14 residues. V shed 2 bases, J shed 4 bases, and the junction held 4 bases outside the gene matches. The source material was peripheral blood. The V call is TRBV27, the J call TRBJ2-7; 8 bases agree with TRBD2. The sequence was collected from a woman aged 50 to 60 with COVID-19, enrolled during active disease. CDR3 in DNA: TGTGCCAGCAGTTTAGGCGGGGGGTTTTACGAGCAGTACTTC. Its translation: CASSLGGGFYEQYF.